The 16 T cell receptor beta chains below come from one sample, sequenced in a study of T-cell memory formation after mild COVID-19. Via MiXCR, TCRdb re-called the 5' RACE reads, giving one row per CDR3 protein. In the table there are 540,000 or so distinct CDR3 sequences, roughly 22% of which are singletons. The sequenced sample consisted of PBMCs or a T cell subset sorted from them (not recorded which). These receptors originate from an adult woman who had mild COVID-19 (a few samples of this study predate the infection). Cell type and time point are not known.

This clonotype was detected only a few times. The chain has TRBV29-1 and TRBJ1-2; D gene uncertain. CDR3 length: 11 amino acids. Trimming took off 4 bases at V and 6 bases at J, with 9 bases between the two ends. Germline loops: CDR1 SQVTM, CDR2 ANQGSEA. The CDR3, as DNA: TGCAGCGTTGTCGTTTGGGATGGCTACACCTTC. It encodes CSVVVWDGYTF.

V usage is TRBV6-6 and J usage is TRBJ1-1; no clear D. This CDR3 has 13 residues. With 2 bases removed from V and 6 bases from J, the gap between germline ends came to 10 bases. The germline gives CDR1 MNHNY, CDR2 SVGAGI (reference sequence). CDR3 region: CASSYGGAAEAFF. CDR3 nucleotides: TGTGCCAGCAGTTACGGTGGCGCCGCTGAAGCTTTCTTT.

This clonotype was recorded a few times. The chain has TRBV5-1 and TRBJ2-3, with D uncertain. The germline V and J ends were trimmed by 0 bases and 5 bases, with 10 bases remaining between them. Germline CDR1 reads SGHRS; CDR2 reads YFSETQ. The CDR3 runs to 14 residues. In DNA form, the CDR3 reads TGCGCCAGCAGCTTGGTGGCCTGGAAAGATACGCAGTATTTT. This sequence encodes CASSLVAWKDTQYF.

The V gene is TRBV4-1, the J gene TRBJ2-2; D is possibly TRBD1 (6 bases). The CDR3 spans 17 residues. Between the trimmed V and J ends, which lost 0 bases and 5 bases, there was a span of 16 bases. Germline V lookup: CDR1 MGHRA, CDR2 YSYEKL. The CDR3 nucleotides read TGCGCCAGCAGCCAAGATAGATCGGCCAGGGGAACCGGGGAGCTGTTTTTT. Its protein product is CASSQDRSARGTGELFF.

The CDR3 protein is CSASEKSSGTDTQYF. The CDR3 bases are TGCAGTGCTAGTGAGAAATCTAGCGGCACAGATACGCAGTATTTT. The genes are TRBV20-1 and TRBJ2-3, with D perhaps TRBD2 (6 bases). Germline V gene lookup returns CDR1 DFQATT and CDR2 SNEGSKA (reference sequence). The CDR3 is 15 residues long. V lost 3 bases and J lost 1, with 14 bases in between.

The chain links TRBV24-1 to TRBJ2-1, with D possibly TRBD1 on 5 matching bases. Germline lookup yields CDR1 KGHDR and CDR2 SFDVKD. Trimming took off 0 bases at V and 6 bases at J, with 17 bases between the two ends. The CDR3 consists of 17 residues. As DNA, the CDR3 is TGTGCCACCAGTGATTTGAAGGGTAAGGGGTCGGCCAATGAGCAGTTCTTC. Its translation: CATSDLKGKGSANEQFF.

This clonotype has a handful of counts. The chain recombines TRBV12-3 or TRBV12-4 with TRBJ1-5; 7 bases align to TRBD1. After removal of 3 bases from V and 1 base from J, the junction contained 3 bases not matched to a gene. This CDR3 contains 15 residues. CDR3 sequence reads: CASSLTGRSNQPQHF. CDR3 in DNA: TGTGCCAGCAGTTTGACAGGGCGGAGCAATCAGCCCCAGCATTTT.

This clonotype was recorded a few times. The V and J genes are TRBV7-8 and TRBJ2-1; D is undetermined. This CDR3 contains 15 residues. The V and J ends lost 3 bases and 7 bases respectively, with 16 bases between them. CDR1 is SGHVS and CDR2 is FQNEAQ in the germline V gene. CDR3 bases: TGTGCCAGCAGCTTCGGGCCGGTCTTAGTTAATGAGCAGTTCTTC. This codes for CASSFGPVLVNEQFF.

This clonotype was observed a few times. The genes are TRBV7-8 and TRBJ2-1; 10 nucleotides match TRBD2. Germline values: CDR1 SGHVS, CDR2 FQNEAQ. J was trimmed by 6 bases and V by 0 bases; bases with no gene match: 8. CDR3 size: 17 residues. Here the CDR3 DNA reads TGTGCCAGCAGCTTAGCAGCGGGGGGGCCGTCAGGCAATGAGCAGTTCTTC. This translates into CASSLAAGGPSGNEQFF. Combining the CDR3 with reference TRBV7-8 and TRBJ2-1 gives the whole variable domain GAGVSQSPRYKVAKRGQDVALRCDPISGHVSLFWYQQALGQGPEFLTYFQNEAQLDKSGLPSDRFFAERPEGSVSTLKIQRTQQEDSAVYLCASSLAAGGPSGNEQFFGPGTRLTVL.

The V gene is TRBV12-3 or TRBV12-4, the J gene TRBJ1-4; D possibly corresponds to TRBD1 (5 bases). Trimming took off 10 bases at V and 7 bases at J, with 16 bases between the two ends. This CDR3 is built from 13 residues. The CDR3 spells CATAIARVEKLFF. The CDR3 nucleotides read TGTGCCACAGCGATCGCCAGGGTTGAAAAACTGTTTTTT.

The gene calls are TRBV19 and TRBJ1-1; D not certain. In germline, CDR1 is LNHDA, CDR2 SQIVND (reference sequence). V was cut by 6 bases and J by 1 base, with 18 bases left in between. This CDR3 spans 16 amino acids. The CDR3 is CASRGPRTTPNTEAFF. CDR3 nucleotides: TGTGCCAGTAGGGGTCCCAGGACCACTCCGAACACTGAAGCTTTCTTT.

This chain joins TRBV3-1 and TRBJ2-1; no reliable D call. The CDR3 has 11 residues. Per germline, CDR1 LGHDT and CDR2 YNNKEL (reference sequence). Trimming cost V 2 bases and J 9 bases, with 5 bases left between them. In DNA, the CDR3 is TGTGCCAGCAGCCAACGGAGTGAGCAGTTCTTC. Translation: CASSQRSEQFF.

V is TRBV7-9 and J is TRBJ1-2; D gene unclear. V shed 5 bases and J shed 6 bases, with 16 bases lying between them. This CDR3 has 14 residues. CDR1 and CDR2 (germline): SEHNR, FQNEAQ (reference sequence). The CDR3 spells CASSNTGSRHGYTF. CDR3 DNA sequence: TGTGCCAGCAGCAACACCGGGAGTCGCCATGGCTACACCTTC.

This chain uses TRBV23-1 with TRBJ2-3; TRBD2 aligns across 12 bases. TRBV23-1 is placed among ORFs of uncertain function. The CDR3 has 15 amino acids. V lost 5 bases, J lost 4 bases, and 4 bases stayed unmatched. The CDR3 spells CASSCTSGGPDTQYF. CDR3 bases: TGCGCCAGCAGTTGCACTAGCGGGGGGCCAGATACGCAGTATTTT.

This clonotype appeared a few times. The chain has TRBV6-5 and TRBJ2-7; 10 positions agree with TRBD1. The CDR3 sequence is 13 residues long. J was trimmed by 6 bases and V by 2 bases; bases with no gene match: 1. Germline assignment: CDR1 MNHEY and CDR2 SVGAGI. This chain's CDR3 is CASSYGQGVEQYF. The CDR3 DNA reads TGTGCCAGCAGTTACGGACAGGGGGTCGAGCAGTACTTC.

This clonotype was seen a few times. The CDR3: CSVHGANYEQYF. As DNA, the CDR3 is TGCAGCGTACATGGGGCTAACTACGAGCAGTACTTC. J is TRBJ2-7 and V is TRBV29-1, with TRBD1 as a possible D gene (5 bases). Trimming removed 6 bases at V and 3 bases at J, with 12 bases between. The CDR3 consists of 12 residues. Germline V lookup: CDR1 SQVTM, CDR2 ANQGSEA.